These 15 T cell receptor beta chains originate from one sample sequenced in a study of T cell repertoires in cytomegalovirus infection. MiXCR, applied by TCRdb to the reads, yields one record per CDR3 protein. The sample consists of under 800,000 distinct CDR3 sequences, about 24% of them appearing once. The sample taken for sequencing was CD8+ T cells from PBMCs. The receptors derive from a human donor in good health (CMV status not recorded). Some clones in this sample may be carry-over from other donors' samples.

The table lists this clonotype with a count of one. The chain employs TRBV29-1 and TRBJ2-6; 7 bases agree with TRBD1. Germline-derived CDR1 and CDR2 are SQVTM and ANQGSEA. With V trimmed by 4 bases and J by 0 bases, 6 bases remained unmatched. The CDR3 loop spans 16 amino acids. The CDR3 is CSVGGTDGSGANVLTF. The CDR3 DNA is TGCAGCGTTGGGGGGACAGACGGCTCTGGGGCCAACGTCCTGACTTTC.

This clonotype was seen ten or more times. The chain carries TRBV7-2 and TRBJ2-5; 7 nucleotides line up with TRBD1. The trim removed 1 base at V and 5 bases at J, leaving 10 bases unmatched. Germline values: CDR1 SGHTA, CDR2 FQGNSA. The CDR3 sequence is 16 residues long. The CDR3 coding sequence is TGTGCCAGCAGCTTAGATGTAGGGGGCTTACTGGAGACCCAGTACTTC. As protein: CASSLDVGGLLETQYF.

This clonotype was counted many times. The rearrangement joins TRBV7-8 to TRBJ2-5; 7 bases map to TRBD1. Germline loops: CDR1 SGHVS, CDR2 FQNEAQ. The V segment lost 3 bases and the J segment 2 bases; nucleotides outside the gene matches: 9. This CDR3 spans 16 amino acids. CDR3 loop: CASSFPDRVGQETQYF. CDR3 sequence (DNA): TGTGCCAGCAGCTTCCCAGACAGGGTGGGGCAAGAGACCCAGTACTTC.

The gene calls are TRBV28 and TRBJ2-7; D gene uncertain. This CDR3 is built from 13 residues. CDR1 is MDHEN and CDR2 is SYDVKM in the germline V gene. The ends were cut back, 4 bases at V and 3 bases at J, with 10 bases in the middle. The CDR3 reads CASSSEEYYEQYV. CDR3 DNA sequence: TGTGCCAGCAGTTCTGAAGAATACTACGAGCAGTACGTC.

This clonotype was recorded at least ten times. This rearrangement joins TRBV7-9 to TRBJ2-7; 7 bases match TRBD1. This CDR3 contains 15 residues. Germline CDR1 SEHNR, CDR2 FQNEAQ (reference sequence). V lost 5 bases and J lost 2; bases outside the gene matches: 9. CDR3 DNA sequence: TGTGCCAGCAGCCCCGACAGGGACCTTACCTACGAGCAGTACGTC. Translating it yields CASSPDRDLTYEQYV.

As to this clonotype: Since a much larger clone is just one base distant, this may be a read error. The chain employs TRBV7-4 and TRBJ1-4, with TRBD1 as a possible D gene (6 bases). The germline V gene encodes CDR1 SGHVT and CDR2 SQSDAQ. The CDR3 length is 16 residues. The CDR3 nucleotides read TGTACCAGCAGCTTACCACCGGGGGCGACTAATGAAAAACTGTTTTTT. Protein: CTSSLPPGATNEKLFF.

A word on this clonotype: No conserved phenylalanine or tryptophan is present at the end of the CDR3, so a read error is the likely explanation. The chain couples TRBV5-1 to TRBJ2-5; perhaps D is TRBD1 or TRBD2 (5 bases each). Germline V gene sequence: CDR1 SGHRS, CDR2 YFSETQ. V lost 4 bases and J 5 bases, leaving 18 bases between the germline ends. This CDR3 region has 15 residues. The CDR3 protein is CASSPSEAGPETQYI. As DNA, the CDR3 is TGCGCCAGCAGCCCCTCGGAGGCAGGGCCGGAGACCCAGTACATC.

CDR3 DNA: TGTGCCAGCAGCCAAGAAAAAGTTGGACGGGATGAAGCTTTCTTT. Translation: CASSQEKVGRDEAFF. The chain recombines TRBV4-2 with TRBJ1-1; D is ambiguous. This CDR3 has 15 residues. Germline values: CDR1 LGHNA, CDR2 YNFKEQ. The V and J ends lost 0 bases and 7 bases respectively, with 15 bases between them.

This clonotype was picked up many times. This CDR3 reads CASSLLRPTGYEQYV. The CDR3 nucleotides read TGTGCCAGCAGCTTACTTCGCCCGACGGGATACGAGCAGTACGTC. The J gene is TRBJ2-7, the V gene TRBV7-9; D is perhaps TRBD2 (5 bases). CDR3 size: 15 residues. CDR1 and CDR2 (germline): SEHNR, FQNEAQ (reference sequence). Trimming removed 2 bases from V and 4 bases from J, with 15 bases in between.

This clonotype was recorded a few times. The V call is TRBV15, the J call TRBJ1-4, with D unclear. Germline values: CDR1 LNHNV, CDR2 YYDKDF (reference sequence). The CDR3 contains 17 residues. Trimming removed 1 base at V and 0 bases at J, with 12 bases between. This CDR3 reads CATSRVLVEPTNEKLFF. CDR3 DNA: TGTGCCACCAGCAGAGTACTGGTAGAGCCAACTAATGAAAAACTGTTTTTT.

The rearrangement uses TRBV20-1 and TRBJ2-1; 7 nucleotides agree with TRBD2. This CDR3 comprises 13 residues. Per the germline V gene, CDR1 is DFQATT and CDR2 is SNEGSKA (reference sequence). Germline trimming cut 3 bases from V and 2 bases from J; bases unmatched to any gene: 1. CDR3 DNA: TGCAGTGCTAGGGGGAGGGCCTACAATGAGCAGTTCTTC. It specifies CSARGRAYNEQFF.

This clonotype was seen ten or more times. The chain is built from TRBV7-9 and TRBJ2-1; 10 bases map to TRBD2. The trim removed 3 bases at V and 6 bases at J, leaving 5 bases unmatched. Germline V gene lookup returns CDR1 SEHNR and CDR2 FQNEAQ (reference sequence). The length of the CDR3 is 15 residues. The CDR3 sequence: CASSFPTSGVNEQFF. The CDR3 DNA sequence: TGTGCCAGCAGCTTTCCCACTAGCGGGGTCAATGAGCAGTTCTTC.

This clonotype was seen a few times. This rearrangement joins TRBV2 to TRBJ2-7; no clear D. The germline V and J ends were trimmed by 2 bases and 5 bases, with 10 bases remaining between them. CDR1 and CDR2 from the germline V gene are SNHLY and FYNNEI. This CDR3 is 13 amino acids long. This CDR3 is CASSEIDTDEQYV. CDR3 coding DNA: TGTGCCAGCAGTGAAATAGACACTGACGAGCAGTACGTC.

In its sample, this clonotype was seen once. The chain uses TRBV29-1 and TRBJ2-3; 8 bases align to TRBD2. J lost 0 bases, V lost 4 bases, and 6 bases had no gene match. The CDR3 spans 15 residues. Germline loops: CDR1 SQVTM, CDR2 ANQGSEA. CDR3 nucleotide sequence: TGCAGCGTTGGGGGGACTAGGTGGAGCACAGATACGCAGTATTTT. It codes for CSVGGTRWSTDTQYF.

Regarding this clonotype: A much larger clone differs from this one at a single base, so this may be a read error. V gene TRBV6-1 combines with J gene TRBJ2-2, with TRBD2 as a possible D gene (5 bases). V shed 5 bases and J shed 5 bases, with 15 bases lying between them. Germline loops: CDR1 MNHNS, CDR2 SASEGT. The CDR3 spans 15 residues. The chain's CDR3 is CASSPDCPGTGELFF. CDR3 nucleotides: TGTGCCAGCAGTCCCGACTGCCCGGGGACCGGGGAGCTGTTTTTT.